Included here is one T cell receptor beta chain sequence, with context. The sample is drawn from a study of blood T cell repertoires in COVID-19. About the research overall: COVID-19 samples collected from the United States, Italy and Spain covered acute and convalescent phases. The analysed material was cDNA or gDNA that came from T cells, B-cell-depleted T cells, or PBMCs.

Authors' data handling: Counts of nucleated cells, estimated from reference gene primer amplification, were obtained. Assay: immunoSEQ multiplex PCR; the TCRdb copy retains only in-frame clones and omits some. V, J and clone size are taken as reported in that table, and D and trimming were inferred from the DNA itself. Seen here are fewer than 300,000 clones, around 89% observed once, and the top ten hold approximately 0.84%. Trimming removed 4 bases from V and 4 bases from J, with 10 bases in between. Germline V gives CDR1 WNHNN, CDR2 SYGVQD (reference sequence). The CDR3 loop spans 13 amino acids. The chain joins TRBV10-1 to TRBJ1-2; tentatively, D is TRBD1 (5 bases). This TCR derives from a man under 40 with acute or convalescent COVID-19. Sequences were obtained from peripheral blood. DNA for the CDR3: TGCGCCAGCAGTGTAGACAGAAGCTATGGCTACACCTTC. As protein: CASSVDRSYGYTF.